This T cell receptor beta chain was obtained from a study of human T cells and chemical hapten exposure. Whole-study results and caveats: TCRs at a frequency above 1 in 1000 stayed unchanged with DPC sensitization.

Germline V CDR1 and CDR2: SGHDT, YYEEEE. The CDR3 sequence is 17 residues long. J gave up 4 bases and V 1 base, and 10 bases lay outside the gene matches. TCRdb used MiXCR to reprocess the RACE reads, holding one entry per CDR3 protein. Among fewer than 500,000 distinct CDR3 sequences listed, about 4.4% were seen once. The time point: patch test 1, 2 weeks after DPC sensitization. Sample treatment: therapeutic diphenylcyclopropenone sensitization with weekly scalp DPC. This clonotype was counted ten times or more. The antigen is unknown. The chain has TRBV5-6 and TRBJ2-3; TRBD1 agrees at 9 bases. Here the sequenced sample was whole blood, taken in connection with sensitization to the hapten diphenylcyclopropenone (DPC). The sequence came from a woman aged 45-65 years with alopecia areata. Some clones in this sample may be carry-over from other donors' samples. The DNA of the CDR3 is TGTGCCAGCAGCTTGTATAAAACAGGGGGCCCCGCAGATACGCAGTATTTT. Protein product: CASSLYKTGGPADTQYF.